This T cell receptor (beta chain) was sequenced for a study of cytomegalovirus exposure and HLA in healthy donors. Overall study: Assignment to the Caucasian-associated ancestry cluster applied to around 76% of the 300 to 500 genotyped donors.

With regard to this clone: Its target is unknown.

Donors counted as nominally healthy when sampled, yet unrecorded immune exposures were likely. Study outcomes and limitations: Later work found that TCR association rates differed between HLA loci; DRB1 had the most and HLA-C the fewest.

Vbeta (60) and Jbeta (13) primers were used in the PCR. Measured with immunoSEQ multiplex PCR; TCRdb has only the in-frame clones, and not every one. The sample has 150,000 to 180,000 clones; around 80% are singletons. This CDR3 is 14 amino acids long. After removal of 1 base from V and 2 bases from J, the junction contained 1 base not matched to a gene. Germline CDR1 SEHNR, CDR2 FQNEAQ (reference sequence). The source material was PBMCs. This receptor was taken from a woman aged 35 to 49 in good health and CMV-seronegative. The rearrangement links TRBV7-9 to TRBJ1-2; TRBD1 agrees at 7 bases. The CDR3 DNA reads TGTGCCAGCAGCTTAGAACAGGGGAACTATGGCTACACCTTC. The encoded protein is CASSLEQGNYGYTF.